Described below is a single TCR beta chain sequence and its context. The antigen is unknown. Sequencing was performed with immunoSEQ multiplex PCR; in TCRdb, only in-frame clones are kept and a portion is missing. Of 95,000 to 150,000 clones in the sample, around 87% were seen once. Trimming removed 3 bases from V and 0 bases from J, with 15 bases in between. Looked up from germline, CDR1 is KGHSH and CDR2 is LQKENI. The CDR3 is 17 amino acids. The sample belongs to a study of T cell responses to AZD1222 COVID-19 vaccine. Regarding the study as a whole: Regions 160-218 and 743-854 dominated among vaccine-associated CD4 TCRs spanning spike. In a largely white British group with more females than males, clonal diversity was possibly underestimated. Seropositive AZD1222 recipients at baseline numbered only five to seven. Unmutated variant regions reportedly attract nearly half of all spike-specific TCRs.

The chain couples TRBV18 to TRBJ1-3; maybe TRBD1 (5 bases). This receptor was taken from an adult in good health. This specimen consisted of peripheral blood, obtained on day 0 of AZD1222 vaccination. CDR3 sequence: CASSPQQDSISGNTIYF. CDR3 DNA sequence: TGTGCCAGCTCACCCCAACAGGATTCCATCTCTGGAAACACCATATATTTT.